The sequence of this T cell receptor beta chain was determined in a study of monozygotic twins with inflammatory bowel disease. About this clonotype itself: The antigen is not known.

Study-level points and caveats: Those with IBD had lower TCRbeta diversity (inverse Simpson) than their healthy co-twins did.

TCR libraries each used approximately 4,000 ng of total RNA. cDNA synthesis was performed in eight separate reactions for each sample. TCRdb reanalyzed the 5' RACE reads and collapses them to one entry per CDR3 protein, without DNA. The sample includes around 380,000 distinct CDR3 sequences. The sequenced sample was blood. The sequence was obtained from a human donor with ulcerative colitis or Crohn's disease, or a healthy co-twin of an affected twin (not recorded which).

CDR3 region: CASSYTSGNTGELFF. The gene calls are TRBV7-7 and TRBJ2-2; TCRdb names TRBD2, which stays unverified in the absence of DNA. This CDR3 has 15 residues. From germline, CDR1 is SSHAT and CDR2 FNYEAQ (reference sequence).